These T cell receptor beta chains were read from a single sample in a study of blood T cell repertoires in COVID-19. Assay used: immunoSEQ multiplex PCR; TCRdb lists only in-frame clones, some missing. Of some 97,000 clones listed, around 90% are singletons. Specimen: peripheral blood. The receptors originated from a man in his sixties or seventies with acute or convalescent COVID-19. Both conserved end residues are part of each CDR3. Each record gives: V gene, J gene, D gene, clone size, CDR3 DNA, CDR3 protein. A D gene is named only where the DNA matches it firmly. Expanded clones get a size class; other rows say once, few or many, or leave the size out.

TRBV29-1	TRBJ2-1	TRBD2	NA	TGCAGCGTTGAAGCTAGCGGGAGGGCTTTTGAGCAGTTCTTC	CSVEASGRAFEQFF
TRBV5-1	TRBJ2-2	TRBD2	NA	TGCGCCAGCAGCTCCCGACTAGCGGGAGGGCCTGACACCGGGGAGCTGTTTTTT	CASSSRLAGGPDTGELFF
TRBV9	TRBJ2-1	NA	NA	TGTGCCAGCAGCGTAGAGGCGGGGCGCACCAATGAGCAGTTCTTC	CASSVEAGRTNEQFF
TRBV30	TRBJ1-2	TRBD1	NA	TGTGCCTGGACGACAGGGACTTATGGCTACACCTTC	CAWTTGTYGYTF
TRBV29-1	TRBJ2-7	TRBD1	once	TGCAGCGGAGGACAGGGGATGGGCTACGAGCAGTACTTC	CSGGQGMGYEQYF
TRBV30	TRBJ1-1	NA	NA	TGTGCCTGGAGCCCCGGGGGGGGGAAAACTGAAGCTTTCTTT	CAWSPGGGKTEAFF
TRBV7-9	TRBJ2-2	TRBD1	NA	TGTGCCAGCAGCTCCCTGGGGCAGGGGGCCGGCGGGGAGCTGTTTTTT	CASSSLGQGAGGELFF
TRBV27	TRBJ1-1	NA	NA	TGTGCCAGCAGATTGGAGCGGCGGACTGAAGCTTTCTTT	CASRLERRTEAFF
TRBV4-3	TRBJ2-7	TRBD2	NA	TGCGCCAGCAGCCCCGACACCAGACTAGCCGAGCAGTACTTC	CASSPDTRLAEQYF
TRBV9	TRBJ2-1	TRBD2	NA	TGTGCCAGCAGCGTAGCACCGACTAGCGGGAGTCGGGATGAGCAGTTCTTC	CASSVAPTSGSRDEQFF
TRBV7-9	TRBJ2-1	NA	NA	TGTGCCAGCAGCACAAGGGGTAATGAGCAGTTCTTC	CASSTRGNEQFF
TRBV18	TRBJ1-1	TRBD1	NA	TGTGCCAGTTCCACAGGGGGCGCTTACGGGACTGAAGCTTTCTTT	CASSTGGAYGTEAFF
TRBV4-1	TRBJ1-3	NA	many	TGCGCCAGCAGTACGTGGGGCCCCGGAAACACCATATATTTT	CASSTWGPGNTIYF
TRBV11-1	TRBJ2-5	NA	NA	TGTGCCAGCAGCTCCGACATCCAAGAGACCCAGTACTTC	CASSSDIQETQYF
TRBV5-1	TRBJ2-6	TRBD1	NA	TGCGCCAGCGCCGGGACAGGGAACTTTACTGGGGCCAACGTCCTGACTTTC	CASAGTGNFTGANVLTF
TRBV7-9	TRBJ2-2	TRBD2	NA	TGTGCCAGCAGCTTAGATAGCGGGAGCGATGGGGAGCTGTTTTTT	CASSLDSGSDGELFF
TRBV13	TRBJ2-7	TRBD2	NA	TGTGCCAGCAGCCCCCAGTTAACTAGCGGGAGATATGGCACCTACGAGCAGTACTTC	CASSPQLTSGRYGTYEQYF
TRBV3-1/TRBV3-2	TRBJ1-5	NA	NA	TGTGCCAGCAGCCGATCCCTCGGGAGCAATCAGCCCCAGCATTTT	CASSRSLGSNQPQHF
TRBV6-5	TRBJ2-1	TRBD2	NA	TGTGCCAGCAGTATCGGGACTAGCGGGGGTGGTGAGCAGTTCTTC	CASSIGTSGGGEQFF
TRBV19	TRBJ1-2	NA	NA	TGTGCCAGTAGTACGGGTCCTAGAACCAACTATGGCTACACCTTC	CASSTGPRTNYGYTF
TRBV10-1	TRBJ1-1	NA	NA	TGCGCCAGCAGTGAGTCGAGCAGCGGACCTGAAGCTTTCTTT	CASSESSSGPEAFF
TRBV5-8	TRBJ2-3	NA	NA	TGTGCCAGCAGTTCATCTGTGACTACCACAGATACGCAGTATTTT	CASSSSVTTTDTQYF
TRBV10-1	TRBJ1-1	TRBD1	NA	TGCGCCAGCAGCGGGACAGAGATGGGAACCACTGAAGCTTTCTTT	CASSGTEMGTTEAFF
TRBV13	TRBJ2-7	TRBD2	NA	TGTGCCAGCAGCTTAGGTCGCCTAGCGGACTCCTACGAGCAGTACTTC	CASSLGRLADSYEQYF
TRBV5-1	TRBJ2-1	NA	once	TGCGCCAGCAGCTTAGGACAGAGCTCCTACAATGAGCAGTTCTTC	CASSLGQSSYNEQFF
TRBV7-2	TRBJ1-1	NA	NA	TGTGCCAGCAGCTTACGGTTTCGGGACACTGAAGCTTTCTTT	CASSLRFRDTEAFF
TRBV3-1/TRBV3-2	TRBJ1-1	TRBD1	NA	TGTGCCAGCAGCCCAGGGGGCATGAACACTGAAGCTTTCTTT	CASSPGGMNTEAFF
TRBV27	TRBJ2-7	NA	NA	TGTGCCAGCAGTTCCTTTCCGGCCTACGAGCAGTACTTC	CASSSFPAYEQYF
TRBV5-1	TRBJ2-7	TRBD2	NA	TGCGCCAGCAGCTTGTCTAGCGGGAGGTTGAGCGAGCAGTACTTC	CASSLSSGRLSEQYF
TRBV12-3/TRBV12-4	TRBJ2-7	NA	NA	TGTGCCAGCAGCCCTCCAGGGTACGAGCAGTACTTC	CASSPPGYEQYF
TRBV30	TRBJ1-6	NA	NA	TGTGCCTGGAGTCCCAGGGGAATGAATTCACCCCTCCACTTT	CAWSPRGMNSPLHF
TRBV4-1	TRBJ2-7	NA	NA	TGCGCCAGCAGCCAAGGCCGGGACTACGAGCAGTACTTC	CASSQGRDYEQYF
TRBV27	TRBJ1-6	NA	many	TGTGCCAGCAGTACGCTACCAGGGGCCGGGTCACCCCTCCACTTT	CASSTLPGAGSPLHF
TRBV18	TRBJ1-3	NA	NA	TGTGCCAGCTCACCGGGGGGGCTTTCTGGAAACACCATATATTTT	CASSPGGLSGNTIYF
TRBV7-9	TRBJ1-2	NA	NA	TGTGCCAGCAGCCCGGACAGCTATGGCTACACCTTC	CASSPDSYGYTF
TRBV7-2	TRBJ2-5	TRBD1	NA	TGTGCCAGCAAAGGACAGGGTATCAAGACCCAGTACTTC	CASKGQGIKTQYF
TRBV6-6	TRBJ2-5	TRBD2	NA	TGTGCCAGCAGACTAGCGGGGGGCGAGACCCAGTACTTC	CASRLAGGETQYF
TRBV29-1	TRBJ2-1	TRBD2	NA	TGCAGCGTGGCGGGACTAGCGGGCCACAATGAGCAGTTCTTC	CSVAGLAGHNEQFF
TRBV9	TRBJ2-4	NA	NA	TGTGCCAGCAGCGTAGGTACTGGAAACATTCAGTACTTC	CASSVGTGNIQYF
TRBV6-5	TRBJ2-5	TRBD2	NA	TGTGCCAGCAGTTACGGGTTTGGGGGGGAAGAGACCCAGTACTTC	CASSYGFGGEETQYF
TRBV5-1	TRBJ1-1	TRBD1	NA	TGCGCCAGCAGCCTAACAGGGGGCGGTGAAGCTTTCTTT	CASSLTGGGEAFF